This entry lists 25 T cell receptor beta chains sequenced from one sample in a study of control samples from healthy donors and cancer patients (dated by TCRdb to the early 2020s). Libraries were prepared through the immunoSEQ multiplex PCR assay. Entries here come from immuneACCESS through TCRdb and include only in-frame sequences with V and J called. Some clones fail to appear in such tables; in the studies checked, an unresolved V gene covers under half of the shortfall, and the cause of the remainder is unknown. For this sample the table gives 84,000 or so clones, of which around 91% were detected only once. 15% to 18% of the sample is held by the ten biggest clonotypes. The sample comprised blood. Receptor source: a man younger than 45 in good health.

The CDR3 region is CSASLEQYF. The CDR3 bases are TGCAGTGCTAGCCTGGAGCAGTACTTC. This chain joins TRBV20-1 and TRBJ2-7; D remains ambiguous. Between the trimmed V and J ends, which lost 3 bases and 7 bases, there was a span of 4 bases. CDR3 size: 9 residues. Germline V gene lookup returns CDR1 DFQATT and CDR2 SNEGSKA (reference sequence).

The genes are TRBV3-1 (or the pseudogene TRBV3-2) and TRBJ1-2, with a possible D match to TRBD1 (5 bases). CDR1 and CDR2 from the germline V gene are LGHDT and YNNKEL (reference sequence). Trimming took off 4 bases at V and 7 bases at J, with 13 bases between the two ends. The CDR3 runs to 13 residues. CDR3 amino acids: CASSPQQDGGYTF. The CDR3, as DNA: TGTGCCAGCAGCCCCCAACAGGATGGTGGCTACACCTTC.

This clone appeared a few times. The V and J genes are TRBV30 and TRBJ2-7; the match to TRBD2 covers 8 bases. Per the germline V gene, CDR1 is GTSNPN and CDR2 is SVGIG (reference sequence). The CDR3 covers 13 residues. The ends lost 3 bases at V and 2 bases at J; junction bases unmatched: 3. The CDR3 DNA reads TGTGCCTGGAGCGATAGCGGGACCTACGAGCAGTACTTC. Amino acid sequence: CAWSDSGTYEQYF.

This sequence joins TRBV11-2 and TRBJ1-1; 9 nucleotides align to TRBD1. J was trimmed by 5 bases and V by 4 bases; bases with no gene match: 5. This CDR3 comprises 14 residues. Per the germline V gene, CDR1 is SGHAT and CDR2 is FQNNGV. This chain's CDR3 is CASSWGQGTTEAFF. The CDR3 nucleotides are TGTGCCAGCAGCTGGGGACAGGGCACAACTGAAGCTTTCTTT.

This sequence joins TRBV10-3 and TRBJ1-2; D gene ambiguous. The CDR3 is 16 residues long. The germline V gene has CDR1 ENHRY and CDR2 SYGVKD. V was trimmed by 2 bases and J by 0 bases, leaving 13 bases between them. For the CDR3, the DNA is TGTGCCATCAGTGAGCTGGGAAAGGGCACTAACTATGGCTACACCTTC. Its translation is CAISELGKGTNYGYTF.

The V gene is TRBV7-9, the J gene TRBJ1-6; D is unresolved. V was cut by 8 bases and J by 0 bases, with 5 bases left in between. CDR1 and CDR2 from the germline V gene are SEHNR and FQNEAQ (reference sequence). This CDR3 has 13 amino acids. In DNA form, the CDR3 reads TGTGCCAGCCGGAGCTCCTATAATTCACCCCTCCACTTT. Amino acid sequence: CASRSSYNSPLHF.

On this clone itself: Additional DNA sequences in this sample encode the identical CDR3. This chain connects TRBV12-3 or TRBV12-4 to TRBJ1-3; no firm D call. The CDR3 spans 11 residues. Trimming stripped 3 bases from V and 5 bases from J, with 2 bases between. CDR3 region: CASSFRNTIYF. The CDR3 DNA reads TGTGCCAGCAGTTTTAGAAACACCATATATTTT.

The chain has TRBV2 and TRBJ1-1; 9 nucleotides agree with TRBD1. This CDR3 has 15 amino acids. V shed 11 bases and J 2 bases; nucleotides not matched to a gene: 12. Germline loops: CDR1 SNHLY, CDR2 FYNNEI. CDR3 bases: TGTGCCGGCACCAGAGACAGGGGGGAAAACACTGAAGCTTTCTTT. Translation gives CAGTRDRGENTEAFF.

Here the CDR3 DNA reads TGTGCCAGCAGTGATTTCGACAGGGGAGTCACCTACGAGCAGTACTTC. Amino acid sequence: CASSDFDRGVTYEQYF. The rearrangement links TRBV6-1 to TRBJ2-7; 8 nucleotides match TRBD1. The CDR3 consists of 16 residues. J was trimmed by 2 bases and V by 3 bases; bases with no gene match: 9. CDR1 is MNHNS and CDR2 is SASEGT in the germline V gene.

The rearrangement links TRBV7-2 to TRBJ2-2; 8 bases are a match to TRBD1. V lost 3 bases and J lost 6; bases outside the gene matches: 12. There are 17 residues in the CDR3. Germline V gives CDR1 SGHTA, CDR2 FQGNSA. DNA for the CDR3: TGTGCCAGCAGCTTCCGGCCAGGACAGGGTTCCGCCGGGGAGCTGTTTTTT. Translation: CASSFRPGQGSAGELFF.

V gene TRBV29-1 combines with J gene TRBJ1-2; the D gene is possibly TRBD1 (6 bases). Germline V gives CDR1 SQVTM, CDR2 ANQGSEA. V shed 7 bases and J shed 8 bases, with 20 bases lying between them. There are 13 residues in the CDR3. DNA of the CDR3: TGCAGCGCCAGCGAGGACAGCTGGGCCGGCTACACCTTC. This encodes CSASEDSWAGYTF.

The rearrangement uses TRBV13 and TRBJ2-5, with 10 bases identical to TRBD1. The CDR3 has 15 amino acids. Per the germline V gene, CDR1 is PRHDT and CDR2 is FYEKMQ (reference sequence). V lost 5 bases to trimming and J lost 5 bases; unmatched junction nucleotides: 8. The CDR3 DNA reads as TGTGCCAGCAGCCCCCCGACAGGGGGCCGGGAGACCCAGTACTTC. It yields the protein CASSPPTGGRETQYF.

The CDR3 sequence: CASSLDRVGYTF. The CDR3 nucleotides read TGTGCCAGCAGTTTAGACAGGGTCGGCTACACCTTC. The rearrangement uses TRBV12-3 or TRBV12-4 and TRBJ1-2, with TRBD1 as a possible D gene (6 bases). There are 12 residues in the CDR3. V lost 1 base, J lost 8 bases, and 8 bases lay in between.

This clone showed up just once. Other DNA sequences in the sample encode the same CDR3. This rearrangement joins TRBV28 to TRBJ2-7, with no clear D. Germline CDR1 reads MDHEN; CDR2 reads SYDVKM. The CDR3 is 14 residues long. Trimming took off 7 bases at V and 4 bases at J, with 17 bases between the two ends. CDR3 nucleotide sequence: TGTGCCAGCATCCCCGGGCCAATCGCATACGAGCAGTACTTC. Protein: CASIPGPIAYEQYF.

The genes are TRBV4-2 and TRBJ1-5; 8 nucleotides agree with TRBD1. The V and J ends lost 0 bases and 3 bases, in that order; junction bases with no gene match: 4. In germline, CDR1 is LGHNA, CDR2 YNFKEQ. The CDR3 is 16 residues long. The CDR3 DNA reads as TGTGCCAGCAGCCAAGACAGGGGGCAGTCCAATCAGCCCCAGCATTTT. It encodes CASSQDRGQSNQPQHF.

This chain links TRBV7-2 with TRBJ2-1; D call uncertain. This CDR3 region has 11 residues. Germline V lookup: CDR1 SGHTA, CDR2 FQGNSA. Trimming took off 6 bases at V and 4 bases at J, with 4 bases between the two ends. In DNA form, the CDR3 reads TGTGCCAGCAGATTATACAATGAGCAGTTCTTC. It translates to CASRLYNEQFF.

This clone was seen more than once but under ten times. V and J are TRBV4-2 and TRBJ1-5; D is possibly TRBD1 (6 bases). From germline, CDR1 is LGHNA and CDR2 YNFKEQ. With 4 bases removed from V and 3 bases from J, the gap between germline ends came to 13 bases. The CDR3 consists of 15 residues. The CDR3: CASSLQGDNNQPQHF. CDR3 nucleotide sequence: TGTGCCAGCAGCCTACAGGGTGATAACAATCAGCCCCAGCATTTT.

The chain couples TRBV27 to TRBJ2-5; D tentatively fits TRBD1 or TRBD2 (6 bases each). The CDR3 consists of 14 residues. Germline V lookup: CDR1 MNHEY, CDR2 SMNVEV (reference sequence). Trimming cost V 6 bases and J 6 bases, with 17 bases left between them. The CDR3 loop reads CASSLTGALKTQYF. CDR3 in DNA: TGTGCCAGCAGCCTCACGGGGGCCTTGAAGACCCAGTACTTC.

The CDR3 spells CATSEGFNQPQHF. Written as DNA, the CDR3 is TGTGCCACCAGTGAAGGCTTCAATCAGCCCCAGCATTTT. The chain has TRBV24-1 and TRBJ1-5; the D is unclear. V gave up 4 bases and J gave up 3 bases, with 6 bases separating them. Germline V lookup: CDR1 KGHDR, CDR2 SFDVKD. CDR3 length equals 13 residues.

This CDR3 reads CASTRTGANTGELFF. Written as DNA, the CDR3 is TGTGCCAGCACTCGGACAGGGGCGAACACCGGGGAGCTGTTTTTT. This chain connects TRBV6-5 to TRBJ2-2, with 9 bases aligning to TRBD1. The germline gives CDR1 MNHEY, CDR2 SVGAGI. V gave up 7 bases and J gave up 0 bases; unmatched junction bases: 3. This CDR3 has 15 residues.

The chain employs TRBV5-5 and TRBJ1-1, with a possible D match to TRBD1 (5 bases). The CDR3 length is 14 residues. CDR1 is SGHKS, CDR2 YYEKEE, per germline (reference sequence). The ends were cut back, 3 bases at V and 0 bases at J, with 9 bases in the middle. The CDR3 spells CASSWGEVNTEAFF. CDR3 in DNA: TGTGCCAGCAGCTGGGGGGAGGTGAACACTGAAGCTTTCTTT.

The CDR3 coding sequence is TGTGCCAGCAGTTGGGGACAGGGCTCTGGAAACACCATATATTTT. Protein sequence: CASSWGQGSGNTIYF. This chain links TRBV5-6 with TRBJ1-3; 9 nucleotides agree with TRBD1. After removal of 5 bases from V and 0 bases from J, the junction contained 3 bases not matched to a gene. CDR1 SGHDT and CDR2 YYEEEE come from the germline V gene. The CDR3 is 15 amino acids.

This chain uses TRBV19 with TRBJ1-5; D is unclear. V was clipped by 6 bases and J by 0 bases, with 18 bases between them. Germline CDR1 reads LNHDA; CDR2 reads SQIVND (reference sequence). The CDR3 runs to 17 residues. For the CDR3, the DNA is TGTGCCAGTAGGCCGGGCCTGACCGAATATAGCAATCAGCCCCAGCATTTT. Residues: CASRPGLTEYSNQPQHF.

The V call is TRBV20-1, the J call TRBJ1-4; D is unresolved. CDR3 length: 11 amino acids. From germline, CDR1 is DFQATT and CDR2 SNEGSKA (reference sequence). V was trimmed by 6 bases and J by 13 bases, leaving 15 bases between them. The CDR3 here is CSAPGPEGLFF. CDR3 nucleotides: TGCAGTGCCCCAGGCCCTGAGGGACTGTTTTTT.

The CDR3 nucleotides read TGTGCCAGCAGTGAAATAGGATGGGGCAGGACTGAAGCTTTCTTT. As protein: CASSEIGWGRTEAFF. The chain has TRBV6-1 and TRBJ1-1; D perhaps matches TRBD1 (5 bases). CDR3 length equals 15 residues. Trimming removed 2 bases from V and 5 bases from J, with 15 bases in between. The germline V gene has CDR1 MNHNS and CDR2 SASEGT.